The 6 T cell receptor beta chains presented below share a single source sample, sequenced in a study of T-cell reconstitution after alpha-beta-depleted transplantation in children. Preparing the TCRbeta library involved the use of unique molecular identifiers. One entry per CDR3 protein results from TCRdb running MiXCR on the PCR reads. The sample has some 500,000 distinct CDR3 sequences, about 30% seen once. Sequenced material: PBMCs from the stem cell graft donor, taken from the stem cell graft. These receptors were taken from a human donor who donated a stem cell graft to a child with aplastic anemia.

The chain links TRBV28 to TRBJ2-7; 8 nucleotides agree with TRBD2. The CDR3 has 15 amino acids. Germline V gene lookup returns CDR1 MDHEN and CDR2 SYDVKM. V lost 2 bases, J lost 1 base, and 4 bases stayed unmatched. The CDR3 sequence is CASSLGGLVSYEQYF. CDR3 nucleotides: TGTGCCAGCAGTTTAGGGGGACTAGTGTCCTACGAGCAGTACTTC.

This rearrangement joins TRBV27 to TRBJ1-3; D remains ambiguous. The CDR3 has 15 amino acids. Trimming cost V 3 bases and J 1 base, with 10 bases left between them. CDR1 is MNHEY, CDR2 SMNVEV, per germline (reference sequence). CDR3 nucleotides: TGTGCCAGCAGTTTCGTGCCTCCATCTGGAAACACCATATATTTT. It is translated as CASSFVPPSGNTIYF.

On this clonotype: One end of the junction does not line up with germline, which may come from a read error. V and J are TRBV20-1 and TRBJ2-3; 9 nucleotides line up with TRBD2. The CDR3 sequence is 15 residues long. Germline V gene lookup returns CDR1 DFQATT and CDR2 SNEGSKA (reference sequence). DNA for the CDR3: TGCTGTGCCCAGGGAGGGCTAGCGGGAAGAGATACGCAGTATTTT. As protein: CCAQGGLAGRDTQYF.

V and J are TRBV20-1 and TRBJ1-5; weak D call: TRBD1 (6 bases). Germline V CDR1 and CDR2: DFQATT, SNEGSKA (reference sequence). CDR3 length equals 14 residues. Trimming stripped 5 bases from V and 9 bases from J, with 20 bases between. The CDR3 sequence is CSAVRDTSGGPQHF. CDR3 sequence (DNA): TGCAGTGCTGTCCGGGACACCTCAGGCGGGCCCCAGCATTTT.

This clonotype was seen only a few times. V gene TRBV5-5 combines with J gene TRBJ2-3; D is unresolved. The V gene lost 5 bases and the J gene lost 2 bases, with 6 bases spanning the gap. The CDR3 has 12 residues. Germline V lookup: CDR1 SGHKS, CDR2 YYEKEE (reference sequence). In nucleotides, the CDR3 is TGTGCCAGCAGACAGACCACAGATACGCAGTATTTT. Protein product: CASRQTTDTQYF.

V gene TRBV20-1 combines with J gene TRBJ1-5, with 10 bases fitting TRBD1. This CDR3 spans 19 amino acids. With 0 bases clipped from V and 0 bases from J, the junction kept 11 bases outside the gene matches. Germline V gives CDR1 DFQATT, CDR2 SNEGSKA (reference sequence). Written as DNA, the CDR3 is TGCAGTGCTAGAGATCAGACCCGACAGGGGGCTAATAGCAATCAGCCCCAGCATTTT. Encoded protein: CSARDQTRQGANSNQPQHF.